What follows are 23 T cell receptor beta chains derived from one specimen sequenced in a study of shared clonotypes between healthy human individuals. Profiling relied on immunoSEQ multiplex PCR, and the TCRdb table lists in-frame clones only, not all of them. Seen here are 2 million to 2.5 million clones, roughly 96% observed once, and the top ten hold roughly 0.13%. Sequencing used naive CD4+ T cells sorted from blood. Subset described: CD45RA+ positively selected. Receptors were obtained from a man aged 18 to 30 in good health.

This clone was found a few times. The gene calls are TRBV25-1 and TRBJ2-7; possibly TRBD1 for D (6 bases). With 5 bases removed from V and 4 bases from J, the gap between germline ends came to 9 bases. The CDR3 spans 12 residues. Germline assignment: CDR1 MGHDK and CDR2 SYGVNS. The CDR3 spells CASSITGYEQYF. The CDR3 DNA follows: TGTGCCAGCAGTATAACAGGGTACGAGCAGTACTTC.

This clone appeared once. The chain combines TRBV5-6 with TRBJ1-5; D may be TRBD1 (6 bases). V was pared by 0 bases and J by 6 bases, with 16 bases between. CDR1 and CDR2 (germline): SGHDT, YYEEEE. The CDR3 length is 16 residues. In nucleotides, the CDR3 is TGTGCCAGCAGCTTGGGGGGCAGGGGCAACAGTCAGCCCCAGCATTTT. Its translation: CASSLGGRGNSQPQHF.

The CDR3 DNA sequence: TGCGCCAGCAGCTTGGAGGACGGAAGCTCCTACGAGCAGTACTTC. Its translation: CASSLEDGSSYEQYF. This chain connects TRBV5-1 to TRBJ2-7; D call uncertain. CDR1 and CDR2 (germline): SGHRS, YFSETQ. Trimming stripped 0 bases from V and 0 bases from J, with 10 bases between. The CDR3 sequence is 15 residues long.

The chain joins TRBV10-3 to TRBJ2-7; D may be TRBD2 (5 bases). Germline V gene sequence: CDR1 ENHRY, CDR2 SYGVKD. V was clipped by 0 bases and J by 5 bases, with 11 bases between them. The CDR3 covers 14 residues. CDR3 sequence: CAISESMGVDEQYF. In DNA form, the CDR3 reads TGTGCCATCAGTGAGTCGATGGGAGTAGACGAGCAGTACTTC.

V usage is TRBV18 and J usage is TRBJ1-4, with TRBD1 matching over 7 bases. Per the germline V gene, CDR1 is KGHSH and CDR2 is LQKENI. J was trimmed by 2 bases and V by 5 bases; bases with no gene match: 2. The CDR3 contains 14 residues. CDR3 residues: CASSSRGTNEKLFF. The CDR3 DNA follows: TGTGCCAGCTCATCCAGGGGGACTAATGAAAAACTGTTTTTT.

The chain employs TRBV6-5 and TRBJ1-2; no clear D gene. Trimming removed 0 bases from V and 6 bases from J, with 11 bases in between. Germline V gene data show CDR1 as MNHEY and CDR2 as SVGAGI. The CDR3 extends over 14 amino acids. The CDR3 loop is CASSYSSGIDGYTF. The CDR3 region has the DNA TGTGCCAGCAGTTACTCGTCGGGGATTGATGGCTACACCTTC.

The V and J genes are TRBV5-4 and TRBJ2-7; a possible D gene is TRBD1 (6 bases). CDR3 length: 14 amino acids. Germline V gene data show CDR1 as SGHNT and CDR2 as YYREEE (reference sequence). V was clipped by 3 bases and J by 0 bases, with 10 bases between them. CDR3 nucleotides: TGTGCCAGCAGCTCCGGGACAACCTCCTACGAGCAGTACTTC. It encodes CASSSGTTSYEQYF.

The V gene is TRBV30, the J gene TRBJ2-1; D may be TRBD1 (5 bases). This CDR3 is 15 amino acids long. The germline gives CDR1 GTSNPN, CDR2 SVGIG (reference sequence). V was shortened by 3 bases and J by 0 bases, with 12 bases between the two germline ends. CDR3 bases: TGTGCCTGGAGAAGGGGCAGCAGCTCCTACAATGAGCAGTTCTTC. Amino acid sequence: CAWRRGSSSYNEQFF.

The chain recombines TRBV6-5 with TRBJ1-1; D may be TRBD1 (6 bases). This CDR3 is built from 13 residues. CDR1 and CDR2 (germline): MNHEY, SVGAGI. Trimming took 4 bases from V and 5 from J, leaving 11 bases between them. This chain's CDR3 is CASSSPGQTEAFF. The CDR3 nucleotides are TGTGCCAGCAGTTCCCCCGGACAGACTGAAGCTTTCTTT.

The rearrangement links TRBV9 to TRBJ1-1; the match to TRBD1 covers 12 bases. The CDR3 totals 14 residues. With V trimmed by 3 bases and J by 4 bases, 1 base remained unmatched. Germline CDR1 reads SGDLS; CDR2 reads YYNGEE. The CDR3 reads CASSGGQGATEAFF. The CDR3, as DNA: TGTGCCAGCAGCGGGGGACAGGGGGCCACTGAAGCTTTCTTT.

The chain has TRBV6-6 and TRBJ1-1; D gene ambiguous. V gave up 7 bases and J gave up 1 base, with 10 bases separating them. The CDR3 contains 13 residues. CDR1 is MNHNY and CDR2 is SVGAGI in the germline V gene (reference sequence). This CDR3 reads CASTPAENTEAFF. The CDR3 DNA is TGTGCCAGCACCCCGGCGGAGAACACTGAAGCTTTCTTT.

The chain combines TRBV7-8 with TRBJ1-2; D not resolved. The germline CDR1 and CDR2 sequences are SGHVS and FQNEAQ. V was clipped by 4 bases and J by 4 bases, with 13 bases between them. The CDR3 loop spans 14 amino acids. Here the CDR3 DNA reads TGTGCCAGCAGCTCCCGGGAGGATCCCTATGGCTACACCTTC. Translating gives CASSSREDPYGYTF.

The rearrangement links TRBV30 to TRBJ2-7, with 10 bases fitting TRBD1. This CDR3 is built from 14 residues. With 2 bases clipped from V and 7 bases from J, the junction kept 8 bases outside the gene matches. Germline V CDR1 and CDR2: GTSNPN, SVGIG (reference sequence). CDR3 residues: CAWSSGTGVGEQYF. The CDR3 nucleotides are TGTGCCTGGAGTAGCGGGACAGGGGTCGGGGAGCAGTACTTC.

The genes are TRBV6-1 and TRBJ1-5, with D tentatively TRBD1 (5 bases). Germline CDR1 is MNHNS and CDR2 is SASEGT. The CDR3 extends over 16 amino acids. V lost 2 bases to trimming and J lost 1 base, with 12 bases between them. CDR3 amino acids: CASSEQTGTSNQPQHF. CDR3 bases: TGTGCCAGCAGTGAACAAACTGGGACCAGCAATCAGCCCCAGCATTTT.

This rearrangement joins TRBV6-6 to TRBJ2-7; D possibly corresponds to TRBD2 (5 bases). The germline gives CDR1 MNHNY, CDR2 SVGAGI (reference sequence). Trimming cost V 8 bases and J 1 base, with 12 bases left between them. The CDR3 loop spans 13 amino acids. The CDR3 sequence is CASLREGSYEQYF. CDR3 coding DNA: TGTGCCAGCCTCCGAGAGGGTTCCTACGAGCAGTACTTC.

This rearrangement joins TRBV18 to TRBJ1-1, with a possible D match to TRBD1 (6 bases). CDR1 is KGHSH, CDR2 LQKENI, per germline. Trimming removed 3 bases from V and 2 bases from J, with 13 bases in between. The length of the CDR3 is 15 residues. CDR3 region: CASSPGQLPNTEAFF. The CDR3, as DNA: TGTGCCAGCTCACCTGGACAGCTGCCAAACACTGAAGCTTTCTTT.

This chain joins TRBV6-5 and TRBJ2-1; D gene unclear. Germline V lookup: CDR1 MNHEY, CDR2 SVGAGI. The CDR3 is made up of 13 amino acids. Trimming stripped 0 bases from V and 6 bases from J, with 6 bases between. The CDR3 here is CASSYSAVNEQFF. The CDR3 DNA sequence: TGTGCCAGCAGTTACTCGGCTGTCAATGAGCAGTTCTTC.

A single count supports this clone. The chain has TRBV5-6 and TRBJ1-1; possible D gene TRBD1, 5 bases. This CDR3 region has 16 residues. The germline V gene encodes CDR1 SGHDT and CDR2 YYEEEE. V lost 0 bases and J lost 0, with 12 bases in between. The CDR3 loop is CASSLGFLGVNTEAFF. The CDR3 DNA sequence: TGTGCCAGCAGCTTGGGTTTTTTGGGGGTGAACACTGAAGCTTTCTTT.

The genes are TRBV5-6 and TRBJ1-1; perhaps TRBD1 as D (6 bases). The CDR3 has 15 amino acids. From germline, CDR1 is SGHDT and CDR2 YYEEEE. V was clipped by 4 bases and J by 6 bases, with 19 bases between them. In nucleotides, the CDR3 is TGTGCCAGCAGCCCCCAGACCTTGACAGGCTCTGAAGCTTTCTTT. Amino acids: CASSPQTLTGSEAFF.

The chain joins TRBV4-1 to TRBJ2-3, with 9 nucleotides matching TRBD2. With V trimmed by 1 base and J by 1 base, 6 bases remained unmatched. Germline assignment: CDR1 MGHRA and CDR2 YSYEKL. This CDR3 has 17 amino acids. For the CDR3, the DNA is TGCGCCAGCAGCCAAGTCCCCCAGCGGGGGGGCACAGATACGCAGTATTTT. This translates into CASSQVPQRGGTDTQYF.

This chain connects TRBV10-3 to TRBJ1-4, with 9 positions matching TRBD1. V gave up 10 bases and J gave up 7 bases; unmatched junction bases: 13. The CDR3 totals 15 residues. Germline loops: CDR1 ENHRY, CDR2 SYGVKD. In DNA form, the CDR3 reads TGTGCCAGCCGAGGGACAGGGAGAGGGGGTGAAAAACTGTTTTTT. Its protein is CASRGTGRGGEKLFF.

Notes on this clone: The same CDR3 also results from other DNA sequences found in this sample. The chain employs TRBV5-1 and TRBJ2-7; TRBD1 matches at 7 bases. V lost 5 bases and J lost 2; bases outside the gene matches: 7. This CDR3 contains 14 residues. CDR1 is SGHRS and CDR2 is YFSETQ in the germline V gene. CDR3 residues: CASSRDSPTYEQYF. The CDR3 DNA is TGCGCCAGCAGTAGGGACAGTCCTACCTACGAGCAGTACTTC.

This chain links TRBV30 with TRBJ2-3; 14 bases match TRBD2. Germline V gives CDR1 GTSNPN, CDR2 SVGIG (reference sequence). Germline trimming cut 1 base from V and 5 bases from J; bases unmatched to any gene: 17. CDR3 size: 20 residues. The CDR3 spells CAWSAGLAGGRIGGIDTQYF. The CDR3 nucleotides read TGTGCCTGGAGTGCCGGACTAGCGGGGGGCCGAATAGGCGGTATAGATACGCAGTATTTT.